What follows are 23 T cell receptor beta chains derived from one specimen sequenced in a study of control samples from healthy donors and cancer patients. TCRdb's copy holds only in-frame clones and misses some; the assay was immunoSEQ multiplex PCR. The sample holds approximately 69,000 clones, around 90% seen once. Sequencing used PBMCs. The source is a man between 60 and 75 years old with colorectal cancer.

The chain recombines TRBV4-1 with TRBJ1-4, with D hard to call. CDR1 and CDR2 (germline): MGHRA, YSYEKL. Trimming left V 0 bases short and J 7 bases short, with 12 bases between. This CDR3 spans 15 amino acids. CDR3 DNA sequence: TGCGCCAGCAGCCAAGAAGTTGTACTAGGTGAAAAACTGTTTTTT. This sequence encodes CASSQEVVLGEKLFF.

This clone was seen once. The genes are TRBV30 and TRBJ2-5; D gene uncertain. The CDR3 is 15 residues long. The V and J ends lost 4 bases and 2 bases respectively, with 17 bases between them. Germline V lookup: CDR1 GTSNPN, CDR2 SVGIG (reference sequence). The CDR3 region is CAWNLGFRGQETQYF. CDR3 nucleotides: TGTGCCTGGAACCTTGGGTTCAGAGGACAAGAGACCCAGTACTTC. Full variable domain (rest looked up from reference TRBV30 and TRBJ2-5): SQTIHQWPATLVQPVGSPLSLECTVEGTSNPNLYWYRQAAGRGLQLLFYSVGIGQISSEVPQNLSASRPQDRQFILSSKKLLLSDSGFYLCAWNLGFRGQETQYFGPGTRLLVL.

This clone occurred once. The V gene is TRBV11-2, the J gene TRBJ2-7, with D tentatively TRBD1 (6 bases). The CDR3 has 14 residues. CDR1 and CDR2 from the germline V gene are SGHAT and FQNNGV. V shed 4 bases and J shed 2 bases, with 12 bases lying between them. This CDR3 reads CASSSYGQPYEQYF. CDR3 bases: TGTGCCAGCAGCTCCTATGGACAGCCCTACGAGCAGTACTTC. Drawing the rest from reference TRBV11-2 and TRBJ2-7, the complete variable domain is EAGVAQSPRYKIIEKRQSVAFWCNPISGHATLYWYQQILGQGPKLLIQFQNNGVVDDSQLPKDRFSAERLKGVDSTLKIQPAKLEDSAVYLCASSSYGQPYEQYFGPGTRLTVT.

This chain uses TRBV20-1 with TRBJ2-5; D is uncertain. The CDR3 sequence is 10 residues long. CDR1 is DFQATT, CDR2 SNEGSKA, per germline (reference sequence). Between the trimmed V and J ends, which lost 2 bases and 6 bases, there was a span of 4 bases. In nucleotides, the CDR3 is TGCAGTGCTAGACGAAAGACCCAGTACTTC. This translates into CSARRKTQYF.

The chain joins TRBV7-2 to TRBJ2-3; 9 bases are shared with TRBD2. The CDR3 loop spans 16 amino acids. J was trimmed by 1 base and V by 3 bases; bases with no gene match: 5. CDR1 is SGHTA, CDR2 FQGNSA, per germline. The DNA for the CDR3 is TGTGCCAGCAGCTTGGTTAGCGGGGGCCGCACAGATACGCAGTATTTT. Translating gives CASSLVSGGRTDTQYF.

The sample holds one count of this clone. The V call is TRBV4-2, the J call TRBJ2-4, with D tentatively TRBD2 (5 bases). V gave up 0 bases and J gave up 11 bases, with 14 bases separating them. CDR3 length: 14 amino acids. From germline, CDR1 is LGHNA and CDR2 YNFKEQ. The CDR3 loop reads CASSQESEGSVQYF. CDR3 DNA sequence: TGTGCCAGCAGCCAAGAATCTGAGGGTTCTGTTCAGTACTTC.

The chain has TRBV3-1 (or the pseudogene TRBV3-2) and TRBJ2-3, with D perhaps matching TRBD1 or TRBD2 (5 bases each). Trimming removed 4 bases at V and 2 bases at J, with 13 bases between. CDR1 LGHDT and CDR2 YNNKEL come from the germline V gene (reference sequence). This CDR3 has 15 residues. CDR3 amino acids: CASSPPGAITDTQYF. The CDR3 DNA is TGTGCCAGCAGCCCCCCCGGGGCCATCACAGATACGCAGTATTTT.

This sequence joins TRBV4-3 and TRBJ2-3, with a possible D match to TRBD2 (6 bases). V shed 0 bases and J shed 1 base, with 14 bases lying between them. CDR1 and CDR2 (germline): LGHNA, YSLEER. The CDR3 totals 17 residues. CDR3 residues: CASSQDPVIAGTDTQYF. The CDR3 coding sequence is TGCGCCAGCAGCCAAGACCCCGTAATAGCGGGCACAGATACGCAGTATTTT.

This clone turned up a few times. CDR3 in amino acids: CASSHLGQGSYEQYF. CDR3 DNA: TGCGCCAGCAGCCACCTGGGACAGGGCTCCTACGAGCAGTACTTC. The V gene is TRBV4-1, the J gene TRBJ2-7, with TRBD1 matching 9 bases. The CDR3 is made up of 15 amino acids. In germline, CDR1 is MGHRA, CDR2 YSYEKL. Trimming cost V 3 bases and J 0 bases; bases outside gene matches: 3.

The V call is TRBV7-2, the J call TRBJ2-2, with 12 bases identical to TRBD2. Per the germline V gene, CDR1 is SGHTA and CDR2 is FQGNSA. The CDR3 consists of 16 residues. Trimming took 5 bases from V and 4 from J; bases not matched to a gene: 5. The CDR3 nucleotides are TGTGCCAGCAGCCTACCTAGCGGGGGGGCCACCGGGGAGCTGTTTTTT. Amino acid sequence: CASSLPSGGATGELFF.

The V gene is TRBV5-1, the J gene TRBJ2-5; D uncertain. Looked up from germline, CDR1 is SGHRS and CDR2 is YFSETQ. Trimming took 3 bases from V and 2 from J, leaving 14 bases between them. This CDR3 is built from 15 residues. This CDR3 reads CASSSASGAQETQYF. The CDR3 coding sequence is TGCGCCAGCAGCTCGGCGTCTGGTGCACAAGAGACCCAGTACTTC.

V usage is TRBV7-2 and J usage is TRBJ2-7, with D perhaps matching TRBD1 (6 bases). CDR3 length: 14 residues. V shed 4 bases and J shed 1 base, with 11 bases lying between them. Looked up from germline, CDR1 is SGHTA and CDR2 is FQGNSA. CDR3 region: CASSSDRFSYEQYF. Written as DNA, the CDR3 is TGTGCCAGCAGCTCTGACAGGTTTTCCTACGAGCAGTACTTC.

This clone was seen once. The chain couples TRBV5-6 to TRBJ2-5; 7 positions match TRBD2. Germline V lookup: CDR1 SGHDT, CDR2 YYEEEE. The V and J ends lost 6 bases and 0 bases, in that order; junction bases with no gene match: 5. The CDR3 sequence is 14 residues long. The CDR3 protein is CASIRGDYQETQYF. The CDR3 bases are TGTGCCAGCATCCGGGGGGACTACCAAGAGACCCAGTACTTC.

As DNA, the CDR3 is TGTGCCAGCAGCCAATCCTTGACCGTAAAGAGCTCCTACAATGAGCAGTTCTTC. Translating gives CASSQSLTVKSSYNEQFF. This rearrangement joins TRBV3-1 (or the pseudogene TRBV3-2) to TRBJ2-1; D unresolved. V gave up 2 bases and J gave up 0 bases, with 17 bases separating them. The CDR3 loop spans 18 amino acids. CDR1 and CDR2 (germline): LGHDT, YNNKEL (reference sequence).

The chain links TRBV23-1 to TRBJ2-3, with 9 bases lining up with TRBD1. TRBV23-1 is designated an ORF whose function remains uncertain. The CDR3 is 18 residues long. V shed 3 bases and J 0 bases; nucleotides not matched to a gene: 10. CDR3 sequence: CASSHPDRGSDSTDTQYF. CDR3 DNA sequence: TGCGCCAGCAGTCACCCGGACAGGGGCTCGGATAGCACAGATACGCAGTATTTT.

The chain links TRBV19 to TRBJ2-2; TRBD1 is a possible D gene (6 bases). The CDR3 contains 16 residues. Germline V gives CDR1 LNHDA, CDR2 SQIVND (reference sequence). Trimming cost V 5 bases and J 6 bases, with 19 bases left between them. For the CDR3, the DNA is TGTGCCAGTAGTGCCAACCCCACAGGGTTTCCCGGGGAGCTGTTTTTT. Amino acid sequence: CASSANPTGFPGELFF.

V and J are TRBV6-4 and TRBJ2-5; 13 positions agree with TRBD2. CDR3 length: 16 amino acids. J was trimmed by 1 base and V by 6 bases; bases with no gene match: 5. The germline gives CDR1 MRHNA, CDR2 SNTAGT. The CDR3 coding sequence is TGTGCCAGCAGCCCCACTAGCGGGGGGGCCCAAGAGACCCAGTACTTC. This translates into CASSPTSGGAQETQYF.

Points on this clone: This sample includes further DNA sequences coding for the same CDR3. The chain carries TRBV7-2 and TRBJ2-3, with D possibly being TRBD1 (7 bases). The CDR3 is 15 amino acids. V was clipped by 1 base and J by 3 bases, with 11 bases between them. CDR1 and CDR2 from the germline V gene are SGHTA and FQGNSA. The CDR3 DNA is TGTGCCAGCAGCTTAGGGCCAGGGGGGACAGATACGCAGTATTTT. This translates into CASSLGPGGTDTQYF. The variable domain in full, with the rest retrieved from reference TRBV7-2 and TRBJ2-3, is GAGVSQSPSNKVTEKGKDVELRCDPISGHTALYWYRQSLGQGLEFLIYFQGNSAPDKSGLPSDRFSAERTGGSVSTLTIQRTQQEDSAVYLCASSLGPGGTDTQYFGPGTRLTVL.

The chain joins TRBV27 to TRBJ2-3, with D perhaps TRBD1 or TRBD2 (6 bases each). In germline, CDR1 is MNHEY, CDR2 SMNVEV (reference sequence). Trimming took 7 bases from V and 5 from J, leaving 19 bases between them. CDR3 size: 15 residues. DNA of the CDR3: TGTGCCAGCATCCCCGTGGGGGGCACGGAAGATACGCAGTATTTT. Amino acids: CASIPVGGTEDTQYF.

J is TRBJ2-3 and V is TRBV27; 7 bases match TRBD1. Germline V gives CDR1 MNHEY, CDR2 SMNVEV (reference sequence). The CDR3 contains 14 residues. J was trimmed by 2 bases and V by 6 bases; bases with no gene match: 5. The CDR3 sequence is CASSSQGDTDTQYF. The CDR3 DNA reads TGTGCCAGCAGCTCCCAGGGGGACACAGATACGCAGTATTTT.

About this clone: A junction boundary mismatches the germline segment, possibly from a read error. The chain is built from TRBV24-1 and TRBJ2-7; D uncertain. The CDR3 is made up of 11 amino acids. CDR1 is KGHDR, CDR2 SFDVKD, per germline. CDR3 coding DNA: TGTGCCACCAGTGATTCTGAGATTTTCCACTTC. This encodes CATSDSEIFHF.

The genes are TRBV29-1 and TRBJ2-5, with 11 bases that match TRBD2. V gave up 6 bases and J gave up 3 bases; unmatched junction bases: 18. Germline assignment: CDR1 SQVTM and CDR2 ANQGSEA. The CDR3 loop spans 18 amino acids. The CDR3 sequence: CSVSGLAGGGGLEETQYF. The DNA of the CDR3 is TGCAGCGTCAGCGGACTAGCGGGTGGTGGGGGCCTCGAAGAGACCCAGTACTTC. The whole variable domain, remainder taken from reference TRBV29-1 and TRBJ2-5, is SAVISQKPSRDICQRGTSLTIQCQVDSQVTMMFWYRQQPGQSLTLIATANQGSEATYESGFVIDKFPISRPNLTFSTLTVSNMSPEDSSIYLCSVSGLAGGGGLEETQYFGPGTRLLVL.

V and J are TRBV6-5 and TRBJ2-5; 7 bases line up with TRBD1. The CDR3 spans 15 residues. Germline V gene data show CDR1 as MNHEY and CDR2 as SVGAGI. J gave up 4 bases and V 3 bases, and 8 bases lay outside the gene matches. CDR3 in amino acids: CASSYDRVSRETQYF. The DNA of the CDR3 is TGTGCCAGCAGTTATGACAGGGTCTCACGAGAGACCCAGTACTTC.